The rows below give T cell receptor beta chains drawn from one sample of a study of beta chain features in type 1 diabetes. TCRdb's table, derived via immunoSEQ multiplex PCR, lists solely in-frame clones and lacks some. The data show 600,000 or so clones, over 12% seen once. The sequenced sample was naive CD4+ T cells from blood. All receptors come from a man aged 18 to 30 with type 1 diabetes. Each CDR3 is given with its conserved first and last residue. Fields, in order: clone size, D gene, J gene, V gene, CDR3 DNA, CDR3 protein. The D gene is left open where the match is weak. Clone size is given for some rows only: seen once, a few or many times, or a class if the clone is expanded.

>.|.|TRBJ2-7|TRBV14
TGTGCCAGCAGCCAAGATCTCTACGAGCAGTACTTC
CASSQDLYEQYF
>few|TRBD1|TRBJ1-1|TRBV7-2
TGTGCCAGCAGTTCCGGGACAGGGCGGGTAGCTTTCTTT
CASSSGTGRVAFF
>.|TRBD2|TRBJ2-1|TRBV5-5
TGTGCCAGCAGCTTGGGACTAGCGGGGGCCTACAATGAGCAGTTCTTC
CASSLGLAGAYNEQFF
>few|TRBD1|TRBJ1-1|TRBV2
TGTGCCAGCAAGACAGGGGTTTCCACTGAAGCTTTCTTT
CASKTGVSTEAFF
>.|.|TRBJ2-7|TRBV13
TGTGCCAGCAGCCCCGGGGGTGGGGGGCACGAGCAGTACTTC
CASSPGGGGHEQYF
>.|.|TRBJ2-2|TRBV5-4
TGTGCCAGCAGCTCCCTCGCCAGGGAGTACACCGGGGAGCTGTTTTTT
CASSSLAREYTGELFF
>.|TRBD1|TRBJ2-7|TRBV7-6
TGTGCCAGCAGCTTAGGGACAGGGCCTTTCGAGCAGTACTTC
CASSLGTGPFEQYF
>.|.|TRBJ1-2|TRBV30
TGTGCCTGGATCCCCAGGGGCCCTGCTAACTATGGCTACACCTTC
CAWIPRGPANYGYTF
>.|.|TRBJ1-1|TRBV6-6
TGTGCCAGCAGTCTACAGGGCGGGTCGAGAGCTTTCTTT
CASSLQGGSRAFF
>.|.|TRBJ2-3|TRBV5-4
TGTGCCAGCACCGGGACAGATACGCAGTATTTT
CASTGTDTQYF
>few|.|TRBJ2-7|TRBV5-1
TGCGCCAGCAGCCTGCGCCAGACAGCCACCTACGAGCAGTACTTC
CASSLRQTATYEQYF
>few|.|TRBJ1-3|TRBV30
TGTGCCTGGAGCGGGCCTGGCTCTGGAAACACCATATATTTT
CAWSGPGSGNTIYF
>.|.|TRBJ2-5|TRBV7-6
TGTGCCAGCAGCGGTTTGGGGCCCCAAGAGACCCAGTACTTC
CASSGLGPQETQYF
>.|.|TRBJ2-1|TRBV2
TGTGCCAGCAGTCCACAGGGATGGCCGCCAAATGAGCAGTTCTTC
CASSPQGWPPNEQFF
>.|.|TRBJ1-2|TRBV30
TGTGCCTGGAATGCCGGGACGTACTATGGCTACACCTTC
CAWNAGTYYGYTF
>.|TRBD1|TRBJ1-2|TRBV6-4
TGTGCCAGCAGTGGGACAGGGTTCTATGGCTACACCTTC
CASSGTGFYGYTF
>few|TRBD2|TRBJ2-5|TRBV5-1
TGCGCCAGCAGCTCACCTGGACTAGCGGGAAAAGAGACCCAGTACTTC
CASSSPGLAGKETQYF
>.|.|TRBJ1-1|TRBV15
TGTGCCATCAAACAGGGATCGGTCACTGAAGCTTTCTTT
CAIKQGSVTEAFF
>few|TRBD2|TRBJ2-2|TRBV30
TGTGCCTGGAGTCCGGGGGGAACGAACACCGGGGAGCTGTTTTTT
CAWSPGGTNTGELFF
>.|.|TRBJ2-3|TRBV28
TGTGCCAGCACCATACTCCGCACAGATACGCAGTATTTT
CASTILRTDTQYF
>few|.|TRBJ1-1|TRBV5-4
TGTGCCAGCAGCTTGCCCCCATCCGGGGCTTTCTTT
CASSLPPSGAFF
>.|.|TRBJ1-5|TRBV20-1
TGCAGTGCCGGATACAAGCCCCAGCATTTT
CSAGYKPQHF
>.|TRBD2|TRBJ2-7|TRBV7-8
TGTGCCAGCAGCTTTGGAGCGGGGGGCCCCTACGAGCAGTACTTC
CASSFGAGGPYEQYF
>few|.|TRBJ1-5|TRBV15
TGTGCCACCAGCAGTCTTAGCCCGGGACGGAGCAATCAGCCCCAGCATTTT
CATSSLSPGRSNQPQHF
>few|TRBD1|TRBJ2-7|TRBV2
TGTGCCAGCAGCACCGGGACAGGGGGCCCGTACTTC
CASSTGTGGPYF
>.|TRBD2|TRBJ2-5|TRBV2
TGTGCCACCCGGGCTAGCGGGGGAGAGACCCAGTACTTC
CATRASGGETQYF
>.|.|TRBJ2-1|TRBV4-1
TGCGCCAGCAGCCAAGACCACCCGGCAGGACGCTACAATGAGCAGTTCTTC
CASSQDHPAGRYNEQFF
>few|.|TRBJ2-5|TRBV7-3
TGTGCCAGCAGCTCAGGGTCCCTTGAGACCCAGTACTTC
CASSSGSLETQYF
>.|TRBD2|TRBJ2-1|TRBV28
TGTGCCAGCAGTTTATTATCGGGGGGTCTGGCACCAAACTCCTACAATGAGCAGTTCTTC
CASSLLSGGLAPNSYNEQFF
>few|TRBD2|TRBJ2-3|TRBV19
TGTGCCAGTAGGGCGGCGGGAGATGCAGATACGCAGTATTTT
CASRAAGDADTQYF
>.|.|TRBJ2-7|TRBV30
TGTGCCTGGAGTCCGGGATTATGGGAGCAGTACTTC
CAWSPGLWEQYF
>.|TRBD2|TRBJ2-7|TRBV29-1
TGCAGCGCTCAAGGGACTAGCGGGGGCTCCTACGAGCAGTACTTC
CSAQGTSGGSYEQYF
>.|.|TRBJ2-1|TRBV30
TGTGCCTGGAGCAGAGGAGCGACCTACAATGAGCAGTTCTTC
CAWSRGATYNEQFF
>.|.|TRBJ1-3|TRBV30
TGTGCCTGGAGTCCCCCGGGTTTGTTGGGAAACACCATATATTTT
CAWSPPGLLGNTIYF
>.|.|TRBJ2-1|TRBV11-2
TGTGCCAGCAGCTCACTTCCTAAGGGGTCCTACAATGAGCAGTTCTTC
CASSSLPKGSYNEQFF
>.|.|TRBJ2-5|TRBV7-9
TGTGCCAGCAGCTTTGAGGGAAAAGAGACCCAGTACTTC
CASSFEGKETQYF
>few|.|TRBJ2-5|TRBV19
TGTGCCAGTAGTACACAAACAGGGCAGGAGACCCAGTACTTC
CASSTQTGQETQYF
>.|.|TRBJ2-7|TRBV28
TGTGCCACCTTCCCATGGCCCTTTGACTTGTACGAGCAGTACTTC
CATFPWPFDLYEQYF
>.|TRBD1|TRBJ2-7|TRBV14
TGTGCCAGCAGCCAGGAAGGGACAGGGGGGAACCACGAGCAGTACTTC
CASSQEGTGGNHEQYF
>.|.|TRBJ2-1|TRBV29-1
TGCAGCGTTGGGCATCTTGAGCAGTTCTTC
CSVGHLEQFF
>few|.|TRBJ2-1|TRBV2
TGTGCCAGCAGTGTGAATGAGCAGTTCTTC
CASSVNEQFF
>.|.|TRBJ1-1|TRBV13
TGTGCCAGCAGCTTAGATGGGGGCGGGACTGAAGCTTTCTTT
CASSLDGGGTEAFF
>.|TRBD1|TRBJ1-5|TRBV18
TGTGCCAGCTCACCCCCAGGGGGGGACCAGCCCCAGCATTTT
CASSPPGGDQPQHF
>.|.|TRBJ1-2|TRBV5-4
TGTGCCAGCAGCTACCTACTTGGCTACACCTTC
CASSYLLGYTF
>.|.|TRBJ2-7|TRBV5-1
TGCGCCAGCAGCCAGAGACAGGCCCCCTACGAGCAGTACTTC
CASSQRQAPYEQYF
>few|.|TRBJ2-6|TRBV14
TGTGCCAGCAGCCAAGACGTCTCTTCCCCTTCTGGGGCCAACGTCCTGACTTTC
CASSQDVSSPSGANVLTF
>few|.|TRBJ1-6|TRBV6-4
TGTGCCAGCAGTGAGGCGGCCGTGGTAAATTCACCCCTCCACTTT
CASSEAAVVNSPLHF
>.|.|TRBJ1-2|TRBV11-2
TGTGCCAGCAGTTGGGATACAGGGAACAACTATGGCTACACCTTC
CASSWDTGNNYGYTF
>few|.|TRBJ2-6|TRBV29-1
TGCAGCGCCCTAGCTGGGGCCAACGTCCTGACTTTC
CSALAGANVLTF
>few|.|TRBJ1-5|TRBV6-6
TGTGCCAGCCACCGGTCCAGGGATAGCAATCAGCCCCAGCATTTT
CASHRSRDSNQPQHF
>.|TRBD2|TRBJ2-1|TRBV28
TGTGCCAGCAGTTTAGGTACTAGCCCGGGGGGAAATGAGCAGTTCTTC
CASSLGTSPGGNEQFF
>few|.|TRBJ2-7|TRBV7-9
TGTGCCAGCAGCTTAGATCAGGTCTCCTACGAGCAGTACTTC
CASSLDQVSYEQYF
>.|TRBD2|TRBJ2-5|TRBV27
TGTGCCAGCAGTTTACCGGGCGGGAGTCCAGAGACCCAGTACTTC
CASSLPGGSPETQYF
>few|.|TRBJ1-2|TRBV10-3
TGTGCCATCAGTGAGTCCATGGGCAACTACACCTTC
CAISESMGNYTF